This T cell receptor (beta chain) was identified during a study of identifying expanded T cells in peripheral blood (dated by TCRdb to between 2018 and 2021). Regarding the complete study: Separate aliquots of the same genomic DNA pool were sequenced to produce technical replicates, and four replicates were compared in pairs.

The research as a whole found: In all healthy donors, the variance in clone template counts between samples taken roughly two weeks apart rose significantly as total template count increased. The authors expected that biological variance in healthy repertoires might rise further over much longer intervals, such as months to years. The binomial model flagged roughly 1.3 differentially abundant clones between technical replicates but about 16.4 over roughly two weeks and around 20 over four weeks. The beta-binomial model significantly reduced the number of clones called differentially abundant and the false-positive rate across all healthy-donor time intervals.

No immune events such as infections were documented for the healthy donors during the collection period. Time-dependent variance in a beta-binomial model of T-cell clone differential abundance was calibrated using healthy-donor blood repertoires as a training cohort. There were about 10 healthy donors in the training cohort, of whom 3 were female and 7 were male. An age range of roughly 25 to 70 years, with an average of 43 years, was recorded for the donors. Whole blood, obtained from a commercial supplier, was collected from each healthy donor at three time points spaced roughly 14 days apart. For immunosequencing, genomic DNA was extracted from unsorted whole blood. The immunoSEQ Assay, which uses bias-controlled multiplex PCR amplification of genomic DNA, was used to profile TCRbeta CDR3 regions. The authors' pipeline ran thus. To quantify the absolute abundance of each unique TCRbeta CDR3 region, the sequences were collapsed and filtered. Two models were used to test differential abundance: a binomial model (Fisher-equivalent) and a beta-binomial model that adds time-dependent variance fitted from healthy donors. Clones with fewer than 5 combined templates were removed, and differential abundance was called for clones with a Benjamini-Hochberg FDR below 0.01. In the beta-binomial model, variance was expressed as a function of the total template count across the two samples, in the form v = (b*log(k)+a)^2. Sourced from immuneACCESS, this table was stored by TCRdb with only in-frame sequences that have V and J called. A share of the clones is absent; for the studies checked, an unresolved V gene accounts for under half, and the remainder has no known explanation. V, J and clone size are those of that table, while D and trimming were read from the DNA. The sample data list roughly 130,000 clones, and 70% to 90% of these were observed just once. The top ten constitute 7.5% to 8.5% of the sample.

Points on this clone: Its antigen is unknown. Base qualities were left out, and no much larger clone turns up one base away.

Based on the germline V gene, the CDR1 and CDR2 sequences are SGHTA and FQGNSA. There are 13 amino acids in the CDR3, from cysteine to phenylalanine inclusive. Only the CDR3 region is kept as DNA, spanning 39 bases read in frame from base 1. V drops 3 bases and J drops 5 bases, leaving 8 bases in between. This TCR was recovered from a person aged 18 to 70 in good health. The sample comprised blood. The rearranged chain carries TRBV7-2 and TRBJ2-1; a tentative D match to TRBD1 spans 5 bases. This receptor has the CDR3 CASSFDRNNEQFF. The nucleotide sequence reads as follows: TGTGCCAGCAGCTTTGACAGAAACAATGAGCAGTTCTTC.